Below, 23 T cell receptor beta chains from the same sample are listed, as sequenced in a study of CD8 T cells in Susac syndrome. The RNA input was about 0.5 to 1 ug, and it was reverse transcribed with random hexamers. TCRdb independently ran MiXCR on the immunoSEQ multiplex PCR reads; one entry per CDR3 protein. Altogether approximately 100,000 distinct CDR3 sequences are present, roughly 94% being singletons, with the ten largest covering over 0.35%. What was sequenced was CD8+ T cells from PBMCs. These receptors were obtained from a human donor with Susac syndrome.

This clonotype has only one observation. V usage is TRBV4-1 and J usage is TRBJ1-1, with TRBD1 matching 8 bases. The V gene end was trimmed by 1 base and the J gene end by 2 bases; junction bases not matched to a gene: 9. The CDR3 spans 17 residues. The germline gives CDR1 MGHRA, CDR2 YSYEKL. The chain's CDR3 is CASSQAHTGGLNTEAFF. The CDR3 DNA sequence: TGCGCCAGCAGCCAAGCCCATACAGGGGGGCTAAACACTGAAGCTTTCTTT.

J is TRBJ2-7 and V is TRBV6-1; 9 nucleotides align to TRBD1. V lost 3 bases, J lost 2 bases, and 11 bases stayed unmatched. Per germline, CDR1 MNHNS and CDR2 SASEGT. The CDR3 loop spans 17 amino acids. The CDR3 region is CASSETWNRGPTYEQYF. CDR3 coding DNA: TGTGCCAGCAGTGAGACCTGGAACAGGGGGCCTACCTACGAGCAGTACTTC.

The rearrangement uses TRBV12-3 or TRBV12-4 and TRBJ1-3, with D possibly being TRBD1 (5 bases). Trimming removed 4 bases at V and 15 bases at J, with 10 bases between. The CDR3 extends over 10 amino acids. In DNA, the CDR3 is TGTGCCAGCAGTTACGGGACGAAATATTTT. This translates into CASSYGTKYF.

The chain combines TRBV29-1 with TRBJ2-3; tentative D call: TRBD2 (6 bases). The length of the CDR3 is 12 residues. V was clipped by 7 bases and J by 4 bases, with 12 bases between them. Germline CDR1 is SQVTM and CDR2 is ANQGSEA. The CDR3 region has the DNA TGCAGCGCTGTAGCGGAGTCAGATACGCAGTATTTT. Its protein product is CSAVAESDTQYF.

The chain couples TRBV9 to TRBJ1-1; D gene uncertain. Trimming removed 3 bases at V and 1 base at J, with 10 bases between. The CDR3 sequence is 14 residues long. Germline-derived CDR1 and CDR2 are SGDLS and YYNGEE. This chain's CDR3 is CASSEGAENTEAFF. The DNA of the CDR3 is TGTGCCAGCAGCGAGGGAGCGGAGAACACTGAAGCTTTCTTT.

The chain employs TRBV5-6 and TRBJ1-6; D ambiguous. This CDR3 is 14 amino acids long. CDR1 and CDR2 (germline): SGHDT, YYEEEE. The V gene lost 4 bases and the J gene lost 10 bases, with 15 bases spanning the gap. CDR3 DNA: TGTGCCAGCAGCCCCGGCGCGAGAGGGTCACCCCTCCACTTT. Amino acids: CASSPGARGSPLHF.

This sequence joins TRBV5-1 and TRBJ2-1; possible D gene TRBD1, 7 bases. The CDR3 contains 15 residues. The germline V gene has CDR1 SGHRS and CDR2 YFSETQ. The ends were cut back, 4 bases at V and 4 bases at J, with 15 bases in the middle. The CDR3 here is CASSAGQHLYNEQFF. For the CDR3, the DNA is TGCGCCAGCAGCGCGGGACAGCATCTTTACAATGAGCAGTTCTTC.

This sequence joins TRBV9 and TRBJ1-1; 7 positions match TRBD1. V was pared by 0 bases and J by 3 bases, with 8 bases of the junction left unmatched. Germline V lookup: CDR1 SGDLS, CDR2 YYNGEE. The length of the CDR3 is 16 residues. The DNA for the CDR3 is TGTGCCAGCAGCGTAGCTAGAACAGGGGAATACACTGAAGCTTTCTTT. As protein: CASSVARTGEYTEAFF.

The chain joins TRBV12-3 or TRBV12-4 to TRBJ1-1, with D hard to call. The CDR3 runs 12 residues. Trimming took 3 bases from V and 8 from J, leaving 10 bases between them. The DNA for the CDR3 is TGTGCCAGCAGTTTCGGCGGAGGAGAAGCTTTCTTT. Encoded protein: CASSFGGGEAFF.

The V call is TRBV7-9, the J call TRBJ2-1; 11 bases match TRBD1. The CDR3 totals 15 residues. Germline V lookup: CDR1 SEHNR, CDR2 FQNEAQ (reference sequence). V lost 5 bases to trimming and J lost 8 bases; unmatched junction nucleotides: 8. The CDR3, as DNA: TGTGCCAGCAGCCCTGGACAGGGGGCGATCGATGAGCAGTTCTTC. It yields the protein CASSPGQGAIDEQFF.

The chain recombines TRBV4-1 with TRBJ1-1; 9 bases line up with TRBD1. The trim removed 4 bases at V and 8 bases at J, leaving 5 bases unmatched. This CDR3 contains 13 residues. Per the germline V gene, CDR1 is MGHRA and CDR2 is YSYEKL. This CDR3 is CASSPGQGLEAFF. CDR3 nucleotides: TGCGCCAGCAGCCCGGGACAGGGCCTCGAAGCTTTCTTT.

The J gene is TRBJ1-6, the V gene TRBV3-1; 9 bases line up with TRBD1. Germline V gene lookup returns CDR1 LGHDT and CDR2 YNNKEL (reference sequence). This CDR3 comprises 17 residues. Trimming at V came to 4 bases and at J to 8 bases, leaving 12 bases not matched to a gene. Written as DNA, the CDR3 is TGTGCCAGCAGCCCTACGTCGGACAGGGGATGGGATTCACCCCTCCACTTT. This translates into CASSPTSDRGWDSPLHF. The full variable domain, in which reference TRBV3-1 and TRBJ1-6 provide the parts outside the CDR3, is DTAVSQTPKYLVTQMGNDKSIKCEQNLGHDTMYWYKQDSKKFLKIMFSYNNKELIINETVPNRFSPKSPDKAHLNLHINSLELGDSAVYFCASSPTSDRGWDSPLHFGNGTRLTVT.

CDR3 DNA sequence: TGCAGCCTCCGGGACAGGTCAGGGAATGAGCAGTTCTTC. Encoded protein: CSLRDRSGNEQFF. This chain connects TRBV29-1 to TRBJ2-1; 8 bases fit TRBD1. CDR1 is SQVTM and CDR2 is ANQGSEA in the germline V gene. The ends lost 8 bases at V and 7 bases at J; junction bases unmatched: 10. The CDR3 is made up of 13 amino acids.

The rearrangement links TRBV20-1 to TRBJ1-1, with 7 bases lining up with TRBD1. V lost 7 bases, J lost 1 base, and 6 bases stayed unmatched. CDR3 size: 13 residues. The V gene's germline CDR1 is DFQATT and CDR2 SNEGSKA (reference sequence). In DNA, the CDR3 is TGCAGTGTCCTAAGGGACAGGAACACTGAAGCTTTCTTT. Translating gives CSVLRDRNTEAFF.

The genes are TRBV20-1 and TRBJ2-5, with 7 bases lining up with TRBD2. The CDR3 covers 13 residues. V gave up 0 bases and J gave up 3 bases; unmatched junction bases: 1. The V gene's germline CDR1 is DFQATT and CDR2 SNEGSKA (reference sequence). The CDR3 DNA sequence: TGCAGTGCTAGAGAACGGGAGGAAGAGACCCAGTACTTC. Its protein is CSAREREEETQYF.

In DNA form, the CDR3 reads TGCGCCAGCAGCCCAGGGAAATTTGGGGCCAACGTCCTGACTTTC. As protein: CASSPGKFGANVLTF. The V and J genes are TRBV4-3 and TRBJ2-6; a possible D gene is TRBD1 (5 bases). This CDR3 is 15 amino acids long. Germline-derived CDR1 and CDR2 are LGHNA and YSLEER. V lost 4 bases, J lost 3 bases, and 10 bases lay in between.

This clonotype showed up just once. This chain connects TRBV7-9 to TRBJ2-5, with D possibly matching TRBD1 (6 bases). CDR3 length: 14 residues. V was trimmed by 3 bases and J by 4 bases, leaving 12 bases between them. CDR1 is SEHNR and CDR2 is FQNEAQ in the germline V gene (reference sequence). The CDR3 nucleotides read TGTGCCAGCAGCTTCCGCAGGGGCCCAGAGACCCAGTACTTC. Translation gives CASSFRRGPETQYF. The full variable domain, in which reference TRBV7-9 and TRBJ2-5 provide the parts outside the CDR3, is DTGVSQNPRHKITKRGQNVTFRCDPISEHNRLYWYRQTLGQGPEFLTYFQNEAQLEKSRLLSDRFSAERPKGSFSTLEIQRTEQGDSAMYLCASSFRRGPETQYFGPGTRLLVL.

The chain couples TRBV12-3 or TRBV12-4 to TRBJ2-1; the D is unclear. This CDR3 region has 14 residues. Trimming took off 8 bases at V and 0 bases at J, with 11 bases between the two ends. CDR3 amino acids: CASGTRGSYNEQFF. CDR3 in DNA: TGTGCCAGCGGCACGCGTGGCTCCTACAATGAGCAGTTCTTC.

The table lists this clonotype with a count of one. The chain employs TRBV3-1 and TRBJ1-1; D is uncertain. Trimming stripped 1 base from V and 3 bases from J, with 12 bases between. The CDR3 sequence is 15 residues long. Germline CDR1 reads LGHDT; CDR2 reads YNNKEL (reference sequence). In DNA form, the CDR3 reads TGTGCCAGCAGCCAAGTGTTCTTGAGTGACACTGAAGCTTTCTTT. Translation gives CASSQVFLSDTEAFF.

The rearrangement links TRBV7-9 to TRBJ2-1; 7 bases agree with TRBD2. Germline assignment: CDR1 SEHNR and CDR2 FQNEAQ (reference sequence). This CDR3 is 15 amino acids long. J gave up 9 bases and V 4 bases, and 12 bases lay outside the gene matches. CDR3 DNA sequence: TGTGCCAGCAGCTCTGGTTTATCGGGAGGCGGTGAGCAGTTCTTC. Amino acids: CASSSGLSGGGEQFF.

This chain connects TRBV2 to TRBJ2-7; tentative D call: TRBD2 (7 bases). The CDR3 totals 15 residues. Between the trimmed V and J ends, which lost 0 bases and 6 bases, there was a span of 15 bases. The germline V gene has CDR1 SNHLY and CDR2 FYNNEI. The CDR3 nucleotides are TGTGCCAGCAGTGAAGCGCTGGCGGGGGCTCTCGAGCAGTACTTC. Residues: CASSEALAGALEQYF.

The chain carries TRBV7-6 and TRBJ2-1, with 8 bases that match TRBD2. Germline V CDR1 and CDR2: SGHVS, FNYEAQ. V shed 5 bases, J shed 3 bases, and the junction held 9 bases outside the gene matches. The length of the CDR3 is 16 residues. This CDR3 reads CASSPPGLGVYNEQFF. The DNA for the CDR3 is TGTGCCAGCAGCCCCCCGGGACTAGGTGTCTACAATGAGCAGTTCTTC. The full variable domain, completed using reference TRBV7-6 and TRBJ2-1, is GAGVSQSPRYKVTKRGQDVALRCDPISGHVSLYWYRQALGQGPEFLTYFNYEAQQDKSGLPNDRFSAERPEGSISTLTIQRTEQRDSAMYRCASSPPGLGVYNEQFFGPGTRLTVL.

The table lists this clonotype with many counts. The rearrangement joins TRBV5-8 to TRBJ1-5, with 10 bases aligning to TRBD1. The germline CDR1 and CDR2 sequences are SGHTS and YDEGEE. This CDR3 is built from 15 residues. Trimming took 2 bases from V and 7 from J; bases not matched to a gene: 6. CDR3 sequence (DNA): TGTGCCAGCAGCTTCGGGACAGGGGAATTACAGCCCCAGCATTTT. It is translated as CASSFGTGELQPQHF.